These 10 T cell receptor beta chains were all obtained from the same sample, sequenced in a study of blood T cell repertoires in COVID-19. Method: immunoSEQ multiplex PCR; TCRdb's copy keeps in-frame clones and lacks some. The table lists 120,000 or so clones, roughly four fifths of them singletons. Source material: peripheral blood. These receptors were taken from a woman in her seventies with acute or convalescent COVID-19.

This chain uses TRBV19 with TRBJ1-4; a possible D gene is TRBD1 (5 bases). The germline gives CDR1 LNHDA, CDR2 SQIVND (reference sequence). Trimming stripped 3 bases from V and 8 bases from J, with 19 bases between. The CDR3 consists of 16 residues. CDR3 in amino acids: CASSITAPRVEEKLFF. The DNA of the CDR3 is TGTGCCAGTAGTATTACGGCCCCCAGGGTGGAGGAAAAACTGTTTTTT.

The chain links TRBV5-5 to TRBJ1-2, with D perhaps TRBD1 (6 bases). The CDR3 has 12 amino acids. CDR1 and CDR2 (germline): SGHKS, YYEKEE (reference sequence). V dropped 4 bases and J dropped 6 bases, with 10 bases sitting between them. CDR3: CASSKQGNGYTF. The CDR3 coding sequence is TGTGCCAGCAGCAAACAGGGAAATGGCTACACCTTC.

The V and J genes are TRBV21-1 and TRBJ1-1; the listed D gene, TRBD1, was not tested against the DNA. TRBV21-1 is deemed a pseudogene. The CDR3 has 14 residues. CDR3 DNA sequence: TGTGCCAGCAGCCGCCTCGGTGGGCCCACTGAAGCTTTCTTT. Its translation is CASSRLGGPTEAFF.

This clone was seen a single time. V gene TRBV7-9 combines with J gene TRBJ1-2; 10 bases map to TRBD1. The length of the CDR3 is 14 residues. The germline gives CDR1 SEHNR, CDR2 FQNEAQ (reference sequence). V was clipped by 4 bases and J by 8 bases; unmatched bases: 7. The CDR3 protein is CASSSTGGKFGYTF. The DNA of the CDR3 is TGTGCCAGCAGCTCGACAGGGGGCAAGTTCGGCTACACCTTC.

The rearrangement uses TRBV4-3 and TRBJ2-1; D gene uncertain. CDR1 is LGHNA, CDR2 YSLEER, per germline. V lost 1 base and J 8 bases, leaving 18 bases between the germline ends. This CDR3 region has 16 residues. CDR3 sequence (DNA): TGCGCCAGCAGCCAAGCTCAACAAGCGTGGTATCATGAGCAGTTCTTC. Translation: CASSQAQQAWYHEQFF.

The chain uses TRBV5-1 and TRBJ2-7, with D perhaps TRBD1 (6 bases). The CDR3 loop spans 15 amino acids. The germline V gene has CDR1 SGHRS and CDR2 YFSETQ. Trimming pared 4 bases from V and 0 bases from J, leaving 14 bases between. CDR3 sequence (DNA): TGCGCCAGCAGCCTAGGACAGACCAACTCCTACGAGCAGTACTTC. Its translation: CASSLGQTNSYEQYF.

V usage is TRBV11-2 and J usage is TRBJ1-3, with 7 bases matching TRBD1. CDR1 is SGHAT, CDR2 FQNNGV, per germline. V trimming: 2 bases; J trimming: 2 bases; junction bases outside the gene matches: 6. The length of the CDR3 is 16 residues. CDR3 DNA: TGTGCCAGCAGCTTAACCCAAACAGGGGCTGGAAACACCATATATTTT. Translated, it gives CASSLTQTGAGNTIYF. Full variable domain (outside the CDR3, taken from reference TRBV11-2 and TRBJ1-3): EAGVAQSPRYKIIEKRQSVAFWCNPISGHATLYWYQQILGQGPKLLIQFQNNGVVDDSQLPKDRFSAERLKGVDSTLKIQPAKLEDSAVYLCASSLTQTGAGNTIYFGEGSWLTVV.

A single count supports this clone. The V call is TRBV5-4, the J call TRBJ1-2; 9 bases match TRBD1. V trimming: 0 bases; J trimming: 1 base; junction bases outside the gene matches: 1. The CDR3 has 15 residues. In germline, CDR1 is SGHNT, CDR2 YYREEE (reference sequence). The CDR3 is CASSLGGQGNYGYTF. CDR3 DNA sequence: TGTGCCAGCAGCTTGGGGGGACAGGGTAACTATGGCTACACCTTC.

The chain carries TRBV19 and TRBJ2-5, with D tentatively TRBD1 (5 bases). The CDR3 contains 14 residues. V was pared by 1 base and J by 4 bases, with 10 bases between. In germline, CDR1 is LNHDA, CDR2 SQIVND (reference sequence). The CDR3 nucleotides read TGTGCCAGTAGTATAGGACAGCTTGGAGAGACCCAGTACTTC. The encoded protein is CASSIGQLGETQYF.

This chain joins TRBV7-2 and TRBJ1-4, with a tentative D call TRBD1 (5 bases). The V gene's germline CDR1 is SGHTA and CDR2 FQGNSA. Deletions cut 2 bases from V and 3 bases from J, with 10 bases between. The CDR3 extends over 15 amino acids. The CDR3 is CASSLMGGSNEKLFF. CDR3 nucleotides: TGTGCCAGCAGCTTAATGGGGGGTTCTAATGAAAAACTGTTTTTT.